Sequencing of this T cell receptor beta chain was carried out in a study of beta chain features in type 1 diabetes (dated by TCRdb to the late 2010s). For the study in its entirety: Mean age, gender distribution, total cell number and subset yield were not different between patients and healthy donors. Regulatory and stem cell-like memory subsets were obtained from only 8 patients and roughly 8 healthy donors, while naive and central memory subsets were obtained from all 30 or so donors. The study compared the TCRB repertoires of sorted circulating CD4+ T cell subsets in recently diagnosed type 1 diabetes patients with those in matched healthy donors. A total of 90 million to 140 million sorted cells were examined across all samples, and RNA yield correlated strongly with the number of cells per subset.

Findings and caveats that apply to the study as a whole: Patients with type 1 diabetes made fewer insertions and deleted more nucleotides at VDJ recombination sites, implying thymic rearrangement abnormalities. PCR might favor shorter templates, but patient and control samples were amplified and corrected together, so any skew would affect both groups equally. Sequencing cDNA rather than genomic DNA could over-represent highly expressing activated cells, although activation and CD3 levels did not differ between groups. The naive, central memory and regulatory TCRB repertoires appeared to resemble one another more closely among patients than among healthy donors. Because the HLA sub-analyses included only small numbers of individuals, any influence of HLA type on TCRB rearrangement was left unresolved. A moderate but significant shortening of TCRB CDR3 length was observed in type 1 diabetes patients in all four CD4+ subsets.

Each donor gave one peripheral blood draw, roughly 120 mL on average, collected into heparinised tubes. Using a panel that included CD45RO, CCR7, CD25, CD127, CD95 and CD27, naive, central memory, regulatory and stem cell-like memory CD4+ T cells were sorted on a BD FACSAria II. Every sorted population had a purity above 95%. PBMCs were isolated immediately by Lymphoprep density gradient centrifugation and stained directly without culture. So that batch effects would be minimized, each experiment stained and sorted samples in pairs, pairing one healthy donor with one patient. The entire isolated RNA was reverse transcribed using the High Capacity cDNA Reverse Transcription Kit, and thus expressed TCRB transcripts were sequenced. Deep immunoSEQ sequencing was performed on naive, central memory and regulatory T cell samples, with an average of roughly 3.6 million total reads per sample. After sorted cells were lysed in RLT buffer, RNA was extracted with DNase-treated RNeasy Micro or Mini kits, with the choice depending on cell number. To prevent cross-contamination, every cell subset was processed on its own, while patient and healthy donor samples were processed together. Using the immunoSEQ multiplex PCR, TCRB sequences were amplified from cDNA into 87-bp fragments spanning the CDR3 region. Sequencing of the amplicons was performed on the Illumina HiSeq platform. Processing in the source paper ran as follows. Synthetic template baselines were used to correct PCR bias computationally, reads within Hamming distance 2 were collapsed together, and singletons that could not be merged were discarded. Reads were aligned to IMGT to assign V, D and J genes, CDR3 length, and insertions or deletions at six rearrangement sites. Within each subset, clonotype counts were normalized to sorted cell number, and only after that were true diversity and Gini coefficients computed with the tcR R package. The overlap coefficient, calculated on TCRB nucleotide sequences, was used to quantify repertoire sharing. Out-of-frame TCRB sequences from naive cells were analyzed as a proxy for the pre-selection repertoire. This immuneACCESS table, as held by TCRdb, lists in-frame sequences with V and J called but not all clones. Of the missing ones, under half trace to an unresolved V gene in checked studies; the others have no known cause. The DNA was the basis for D and trimming; V, J and clone size are from that table. Across this sample there are a few hundred thousand clones, with 13% to 15% seen only once. The top ten constitute under 0.02% of the sample.

Points on this clone: The antigen this receptor binds is unknown. Base-call qualities are not available, and no considerably larger clone is one nucleotide away.

V loses 4 bases at its end and J loses 7 bases; junction bases beyond the gene matches: 6. Looking up the germline V gene yields CDR1 SGHRS and CDR2 YFSETQ. The CDR3 covers 13 residues, taking in both the cysteine and the phenylalanine. Only CDR3 DNA remains: 39 bases, in frame from the first base. The clonotype originates from a man in his thirties or forties with type 1 diabetes. The source material was naive CD4+ T cells from blood. The cell subset or site label corresponds to: true naive CD4+ T cells. The chain is made from TRBV5-1 and TRBJ2-7; TRBD1 aligns with 9 central bases. CDR3 region: CASSVHRGREQYF. At the DNA level, the sequence is TGCGCCAGCAGCGTGCACAGGGGGCGAGAGCAGTACTTC.